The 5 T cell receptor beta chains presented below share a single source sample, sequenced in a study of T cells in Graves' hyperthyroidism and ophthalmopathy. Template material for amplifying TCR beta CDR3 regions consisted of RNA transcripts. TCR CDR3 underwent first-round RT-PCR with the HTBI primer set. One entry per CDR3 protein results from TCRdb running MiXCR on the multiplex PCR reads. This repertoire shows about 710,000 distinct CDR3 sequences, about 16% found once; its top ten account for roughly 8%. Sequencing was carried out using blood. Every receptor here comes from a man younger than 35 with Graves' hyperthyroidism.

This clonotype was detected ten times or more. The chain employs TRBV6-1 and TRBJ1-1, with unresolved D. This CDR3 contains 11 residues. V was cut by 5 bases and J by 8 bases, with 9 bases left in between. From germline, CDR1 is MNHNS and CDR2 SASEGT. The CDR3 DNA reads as TGTGCCAGCAGTCTGGCGGGAGAAGCTTTCTTT. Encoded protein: CASSLAGEAFF.

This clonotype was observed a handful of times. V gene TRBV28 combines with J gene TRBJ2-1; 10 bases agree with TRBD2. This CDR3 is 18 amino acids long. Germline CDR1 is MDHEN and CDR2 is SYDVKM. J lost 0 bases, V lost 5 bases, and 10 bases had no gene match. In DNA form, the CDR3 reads TGTGCCAGCAGTCCACTCTATTCTAGCGGGAGCTCCTACAATGAGCAGTTCTTC. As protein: CASSPLYSSGSSYNEQFF.

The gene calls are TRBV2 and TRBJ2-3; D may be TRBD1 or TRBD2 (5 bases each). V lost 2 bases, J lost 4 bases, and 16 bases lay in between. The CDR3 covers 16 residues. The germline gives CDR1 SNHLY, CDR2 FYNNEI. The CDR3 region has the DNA TGTGCCAGCAGTGAATGGGACGACTTTAGGCCAGATACGCAGTATTTT. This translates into CASSEWDDFRPDTQYF.

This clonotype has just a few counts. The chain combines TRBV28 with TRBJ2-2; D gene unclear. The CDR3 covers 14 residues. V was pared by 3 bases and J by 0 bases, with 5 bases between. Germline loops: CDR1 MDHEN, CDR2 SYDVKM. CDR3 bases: TGTGCCAGCAGTTTTGGATCGAACACCGGGGAGCTGTTTTTT. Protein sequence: CASSFGSNTGELFF.

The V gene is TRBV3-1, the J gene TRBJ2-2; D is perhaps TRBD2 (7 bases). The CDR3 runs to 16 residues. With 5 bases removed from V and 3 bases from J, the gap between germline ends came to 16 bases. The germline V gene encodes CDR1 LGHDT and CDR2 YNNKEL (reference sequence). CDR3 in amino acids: CASSSSAGAYTGELFF. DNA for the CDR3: TGTGCCAGCAGCTCGTCCGCGGGGGCGTACACCGGGGAGCTGTTTTTT.